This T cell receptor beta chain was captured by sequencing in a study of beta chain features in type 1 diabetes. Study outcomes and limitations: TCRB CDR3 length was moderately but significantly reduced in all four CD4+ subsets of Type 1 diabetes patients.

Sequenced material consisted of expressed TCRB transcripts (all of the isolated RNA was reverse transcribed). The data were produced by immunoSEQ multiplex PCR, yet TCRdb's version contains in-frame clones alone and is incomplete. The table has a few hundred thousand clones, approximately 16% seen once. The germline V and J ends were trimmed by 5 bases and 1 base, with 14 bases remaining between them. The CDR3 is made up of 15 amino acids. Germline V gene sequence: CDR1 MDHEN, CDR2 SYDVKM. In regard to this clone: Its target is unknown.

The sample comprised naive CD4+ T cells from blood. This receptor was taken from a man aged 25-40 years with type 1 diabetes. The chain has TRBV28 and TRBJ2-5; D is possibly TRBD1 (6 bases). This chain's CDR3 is CASSPLTGSQETQYF. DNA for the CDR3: TGTGCCAGCAGTCCTTTGACAGGAAGCCAAGAGACCCAGTACTTC.